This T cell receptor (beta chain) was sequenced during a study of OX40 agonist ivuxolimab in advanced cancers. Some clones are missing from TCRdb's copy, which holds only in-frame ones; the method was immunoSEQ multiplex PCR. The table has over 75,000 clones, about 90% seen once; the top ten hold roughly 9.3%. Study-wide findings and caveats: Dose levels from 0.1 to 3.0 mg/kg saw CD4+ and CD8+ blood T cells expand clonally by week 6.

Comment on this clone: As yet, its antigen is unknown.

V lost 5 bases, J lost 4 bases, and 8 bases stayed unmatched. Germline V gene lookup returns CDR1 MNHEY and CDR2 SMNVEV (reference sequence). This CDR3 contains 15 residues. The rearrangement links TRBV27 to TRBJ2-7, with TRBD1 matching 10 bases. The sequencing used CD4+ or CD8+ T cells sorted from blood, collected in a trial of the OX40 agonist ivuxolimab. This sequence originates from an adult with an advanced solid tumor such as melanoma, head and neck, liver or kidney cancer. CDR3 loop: CASSPDRGITYEQYF. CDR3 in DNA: TGTGCCAGCAGTCCGGACAGGGGGATTACGTACGAGCAGTACTTC.